The clone carrying this T cell receptor beta chain appeared a few times. Its antigen is currently unknown. The ends were cut back, 7 bases at V and 4 bases at J, with 13 bases in the middle. Germline V gives CDR1 ENHRY, CDR2 SYGVKD. This CDR3 spans 13 amino acids. This sample was taken from a study of T cell responses to AZD1222 COVID-19 vaccine. Study outcomes and limitations: Repertoires were obtained solely post-peak T cell response. Seropositive AZD1222 recipients at baseline numbered only 5 or 6. CD4 TCRs covered the whole spike, strongest at regions 160-218 and 743-854. Donors, mostly white British, included more females; clonal diversity was possibly underestimated.

Method: immunoSEQ multiplex PCR; TCRdb's copy keeps in-frame clones and lacks some. The sample lists about 120,000 clones; over 75% were seen once. The TCR comes from an adult in good health. The chain carries TRBV10-3 and TRBJ1-2, with unresolved D. This material consisted of peripheral blood, taken on day 0 of AZD1222 vaccination. CDR3 in amino acids: CAITLLEGYGYTF. The DNA for the CDR3 is TGTGCCATCACCCTACTGGAGGGCTATGGCTACACCTTC.